This is a list of T cell receptor beta chains from one sample in a study of blood T cell repertoires in COVID-19. Only in-frame clones appear in the TCRdb table, and some are missing; sequencing was by immunoSEQ multiplex PCR. The table includes under 250,000 clones, 85% detected once. Sequences were obtained from PBMCs or T cells enriched from blood (not recorded which). Source of these receptors: a woman in her forties or fifties with acute COVID-19. Both conserved end residues are part of each CDR3. Fields, in order: V gene, J gene, clone size, D gene, CDR3 protein, CDR3 DNA. A D gene is named only where the DNA matches it firmly. Clone size is stated in some rows and not others, as once, few, many or a class when expanded.

>TRBV7-2|TRBJ2-3|NA|NA
CASSLGWETDTQYF
TGTGCCAGCAGCTTAGGTTGGGAGACAGATACGCAGTATTTT
>TRBV18|TRBJ1-1|NA|NA
CASSPPDSLNTEAFF
TGTGCCAGCTCACCACCTGACTCCTTGAACACTGAAGCTTTCTTT
>TRBV6-5|TRBJ2-2|few|NA
CASSLTGTTGELFF
TGTGCCAGCAGTTTGACAGGTACCACCGGGGAGCTGTTTTTT
>TRBV3-1/TRBV3-2|TRBJ1-2|NA|NA
CASSQTTGSSVGYTF
TGTGCCAGCAGCCAGACTACAGGGAGCAGCGTTGGCTACACCTTC
>TRBV7-8|TRBJ1-4|NA|NA
CASSSNRVANEKLFF
TGTGCCAGCAGCTCGAACAGGGTAGCTAATGAAAAACTGTTTTTT
>TRBV10-3|TRBJ1-3|NA|NA
CAIRSGGAGNTIYF
TGTGCCATCAGGAGCGGAGGGGCTGGAAACACCATATATTTT
>TRBV28|TRBJ1-4|NA|NA
CASSLSRAEKLFF
TGTGCCAGCAGTTTATCCAGGGCTGAAAAACTGTTTTTT
>TRBV5-1|TRBJ1-3|NA|TRBD1
CASSAGTGGTGNTIYF
TGCGCCAGCAGCGCCGGGACAGGGGGCACGGGAAACACCATATATTTT
>TRBV7-3|TRBJ1-1|NA|NA
CASAVQGNTEAFF
TGTGCCAGCGCTGTACAGGGGAACACTGAAGCTTTCTTT
>TRBV6-1|TRBJ2-5|NA|TRBD2
CASSEGLAGQETQYF
TGTGCCAGCAGTGAGGGACTAGCGGGCCAAGAGACCCAGTACTTC
>TRBV13|TRBJ1-4|once|NA
CASSPRDTPTNEKLFF
TGTGCCAGCAGCCCAAGGGACACTCCAACTAATGAAAAACTGTTTTTT
>TRBV2|TRBJ2-2|NA|NA
CASSVDSSGSTGELFF
TGTGCCAGCAGTGTGGACAGCTCTGGGTCCACCGGGGAGCTGTTTTTT
>TRBV27|TRBJ2-1|once|TRBD1
CASSSTGVFYNEQFF
TGTGCCAGCAGTTCGACAGGGGTTTTCTACAATGAGCAGTTCTTC
>TRBV5-1|TRBJ2-3|once|NA
CASSLGEITDTQYF
TGCGCCAGCAGCTTGGGGGAGATCACAGATACGCAGTATTTT
>TRBV19|TRBJ1-5|NA|NA
CASNIGAQPQHF
TGTGCCAGTAACATAGGGGCTCAGCCCCAGCATTTT
>TRBV4-3|TRBJ2-7|NA|TRBD2
CASSQEAGGYEQYF
TGCGCCAGCAGCCAAGAGGCGGGGGGCTACGAGCAGTACTTC
>TRBV18|TRBJ1-2|NA|NA
CASSPAGYYGYTF
TGTGCCAGCTCACCTGCGGGATACTATGGCTACACCTTC
>TRBV6-5|TRBJ1-1|NA|TRBD1
CASSTTNRGSEAFF
TGTGCCAGCAGTACAACCAACAGGGGCTCTGAAGCTTTCTTT
>TRBV27|TRBJ2-2|few|TRBD1
CASSFRGQGANTGELFF
TGTGCCAGCAGTTTTCGGGGACAGGGTGCGAACACCGGGGAGCTGTTTTTT
>TRBV7-9|TRBJ1-2|NA|TRBD1
CASLGQGGDGYTF
TGTGCCAGCCTGGGACAGGGAGGGGATGGCTACACCTTC
>TRBV5-4|TRBJ2-1|NA|TRBD2
CASSFGTSGGGEQFF
TGTGCCAGCAGCTTCGGGACTAGCGGGGGCGGTGAGCAGTTCTTC
>TRBV2|TRBJ2-3|NA|NA
CASSVAVHSTDTQYF
TGTGCCAGCAGCGTAGCGGTCCATTCCACAGATACGCAGTATTTT
>TRBV7-2|TRBJ1-1|NA|NA
CASSLRYGTEAFF
TGTGCCAGCAGCTTAAGGTACGGGACTGAAGCTTTCTTT
>TRBV4-1|TRBJ1-2|NA|TRBD1
CASSQVQGDMYGYTF
TGCGCCAGCAGCCAAGTACAGGGGGATATGTATGGCTACACCTTC
>TRBV10-3|TRBJ1-5|NA|NA
CAIGDGSNNQPQHF
TGTGCCATCGGGGACGGGAGTAACAATCAGCCCCAGCATTTT
>TRBV2|TRBJ1-2|NA|TRBD1
CASSETGGGNYGYTF
TGTGCCAGCAGCGAAACAGGGGGCGGTAACTATGGCTACACCTTC
>TRBV29-1|TRBJ1-1|NA|NA
CSPGEMNTEAFF
TGCAGCCCTGGGGAGATGAACACTGAAGCTTTCTTT
>TRBV5-8|TRBJ2-1|few|NA
CASSPRGSSYNEQFF
TGTGCCAGCAGCCCACGAGGGAGCTCCTACAATGAGCAGTTCTTC
>TRBV5-1|TRBJ2-1|few|TRBD1
CASSSSNYRGGEQFF
TGCGCCAGCAGCTCGAGTAACTACAGGGGTGGAGAGCAGTTCTTC
>TRBV5-1|TRBJ2-7|NA|TRBD1
CASRVGQGNEQYF
TGCGCCAGCAGGGTCGGACAGGGGAACGAGCAGTACTTC
>TRBV6-4|TRBJ1-1|NA|NA
CASKVDYGQPEAFF
TGTGCCAGCAAGGTTGACTATGGACAGCCTGAAGCTTTCTTT
>TRBV18|TRBJ1-2|NA|NA
CASSPPAGSNYGYTF
TGTGCCAGCTCACCACCGGCAGGATCTAACTATGGCTACACCTTC
>TRBV19|TRBJ1-2|NA|NA
CASSTPWVEDYGYTF
TGTGCCAGTAGTACCCCCTGGGTGGAGGACTATGGCTACACCTTC
>TRBV7-8|TRBJ1-1|NA|NA
CASSLLRWNTEAFF
TGTGCCAGCAGCTTACTTCGGTGGAACACTGAAGCTTTCTTT
>TRBV3-1/TRBV3-2|TRBJ1-6|NA|TRBD1
CASSQIYSGTAHGSYNSPLHF
TGTGCCAGCAGCCAGATCTATTCCGGGACAGCCCATGGATCCTATAATTCACCCCTCCACTTT
>TRBV18|TRBJ1-1|NA|TRBD1
CASSPGGQERRNTEAFF
TGTGCCAGCTCACCAGGGGGACAGGAGAGGAGGAATACTGAAGCTTTCTTT
>TRBV15|TRBJ2-1|NA|TRBD2
CATSAPSGGAVGNEQFF
TGTGCCACCAGCGCGCCTAGCGGGGGGGCCGTAGGGAATGAGCAGTTCTTC
>TRBV13|TRBJ1-2|NA|TRBD1
CASSLSGQKALYGYTF
TGTGCCAGCAGCTTGTCGGGACAGAAGGCTCTCTATGGCTACACCTTC
>TRBV4-2|TRBJ1-1|NA|NA
CASSQDSRGNTEAFF
TGTGCCAGCAGCCAAGATTCCAGGGGGAACACTGAAGCTTTCTTT
>TRBV30|TRBJ2-1|NA|TRBD1
CAWSTKGTGGHNEQFF
TGTGCCTGGAGTACAAAAGGGACAGGGGGACACAATGAGCAGTTCTTC
>TRBV7-9|TRBJ1-1|NA|NA
CASSQAGVNTEAFF
TGTGCCAGCAGCCAGGCAGGTGTGAACACTGAAGCTTTCTTT
>TRBV18|TRBJ2-2|NA|NA
CASSPPGPGGHGELFF
TGTGCCAGCTCACCCCCGGGCCCGGGGGGCCACGGGGAGCTGTTTTTT
>TRBV10-3|TRBJ1-3|NA|TRBD1
CAISPVFSGQGRNTIYF
TGTGCCATCAGCCCTGTTTTTTCGGGACAGGGGAGAAACACCATATATTTT
>TRBV7-9|TRBJ1-1|NA|NA
CASTATGGVEAFF
TGTGCCAGCACCGCGACCGGCGGGGTTGAAGCTTTCTTT
>TRBV6-2/TRBV6-3|TRBJ2-7|NA|NA
CASSYPDRSQYF
TGTGCCAGCAGTTACCCCGACAGGTCCCAGTACTTC
>TRBV7-6|TRBJ1-2|NA|TRBD1
CASSSGTGIYRVYGYTF
TGTGCCAGCAGTTCCGGGACAGGGATCTATAGGGTCTATGGCTACACCTTC
>TRBV10-2|TRBJ2-1|NA|TRBD2
CASTSSGLAGGNEQFF
TGCGCCAGCACGAGTTCGGGACTAGCGGGGGGAAATGAGCAGTTCTTC
>TRBV4-3|TRBJ1-1|NA|NA
CASSQDTGLGTEAFF
TGCGCCAGCAGCCAGGACACAGGGTTGGGGACTGAAGCTTTCTTT
>TRBV7-2|TRBJ1-6|NA|NA
CASSNKTVGSPLHF
TGTGCCAGCAGCAATAAGACAGTCGGCTCACCCCTCCACTTT
>TRBV6-2/TRBV6-3|TRBJ2-7|once|NA
CASSYRGSGLSYEQYF
TGTGCCAGCAGTTACAGGGGTAGCGGTCTCTCCTACGAGCAGTACTTC
>TRBV9|TRBJ1-3|NA|NA
CASSVAQGAGNTIYF
TGTGCCAGCAGCGTAGCTCAGGGTGCTGGAAACACCATATATTTT
>TRBV7-9|TRBJ1-6|once|TRBD1
CASSPGQGIHSPLHF
TGTGCCAGCAGCCCGGGACAGGGGATCCATTCACCCCTCCACTTT
>TRBV3-1/TRBV3-2|TRBJ2-1|NA|TRBD2
CASSPGLAIGEQFF
TGTGCCAGCAGCCCGGGACTAGCGATCGGTGAGCAGTTCTTC
>TRBV7-8|TRBJ1-4|NA|TRBD1
CASSLGGTGGEKLFF
TGTGCCAGCAGCTTGGGCGGGACAGGGGGCGAAAAACTGTTTTTT
>TRBV14|TRBJ2-1|NA|NA
CASSQGRGWHNEQFF
TGTGCCAGCAGCCAAGGTCGGGGTTGGCACAATGAGCAGTTCTTC
>TRBV28|TRBJ1-3|NA|NA
CASSSSGDGNTIYF
NA
>TRBV6-5|TRBJ1-2|NA|NA
CASKGHDRIGGYTF
TGTGCCAGCAAGGGCCATGACAGGATCGGCGGCTACACCTTC
>TRBV5-1|TRBJ1-4|NA|TRBD1
CASSPGTGREKLFF
TGCGCCAGCAGCCCCGGGACAGGGCGGGAAAAACTGTTTTTT
>TRBV5-4|TRBJ1-2|NA|NA
CASSLTELRAGDGYTF
TGTGCCAGCAGCTTAACGGAATTGAGGGCGGGTGATGGCTACACCTTC
>TRBV18|TRBJ1-5|NA|NA
CASSPRGTGVSNQPQHF
TGTGCCAGCTCACCACGCGGTACGGGTGTAAGCAATCAGCCCCAGCATTTT